This T cell receptor (beta chain) was profiled in a study of T cell repertoires in cytomegalovirus infection. The CDR3 covers 14 residues. V shed 5 bases and J shed 4 bases, with 13 bases lying between them. Germline values: CDR1 MDHEN, CDR2 SYDVKM. This clonotype has a handful of counts. A single record per CDR3 protein comes from TCRdb applying MiXCR to the reads. This sample has around 260,000 distinct CDR3 sequences; about 23% occur once, and the top ten carry around 13%. V usage is TRBV28 and J usage is TRBJ2-3, with D possibly being TRBD1 or TRBD2 (5 bases each). Sequencing was performed on PBMCs. The source of this sequence is a human donor in good health (CMV status not recorded). Some clones in this sample may be carry-over from other donors' samples. Here the CDR3 reads CASSGGGVADTQYF. The CDR3, as DNA: TGTGCCAGCAGTGGGGGTGGGGTGGCAGATACGCAGTATTTT. Looking up the rest from reference TRBV28 and TRBJ2-3 gives the full variable domain: DVKVTQSSRYLVKRTGEKVFLECVQDMDHENMFWYRQDPGLGLRLIYFSYDVKMKEKGDIPEGYSVSREKKERFSLILESASTNQTSMYLCASSGGGVADTQYFGPGTRLTVL.